These T cell receptor beta chains were read from a single sample in a study of cytomegalovirus exposure and HLA in healthy donors. Data came from immunoSEQ multiplex PCR; TCRdb stores just in-frame clones and leaves some out. The table shows 100,000 to 150,000 clones, with more than 70% occurring only once. Specimen: PBMCs. These receptors all stem from a man aged 25 to 45 in good health and CMV-seronegative. Both conserved end residues are part of each CDR3.

TRBV30	TRBJ1-2	CAYQQGARGYTF
TRBV18	TRBJ1-5	CASSGSGQGLQPQHF
TRBV5-1	TRBJ1-4	CASSSDRGGEKLFF
TRBV7-8	TRBJ2-7	CASSFAGPYEQYF
TRBV5-6	TRBJ2-1	CASSLYASDYNEQFF
TRBV29-1	TRBJ1-5	CSVAPGTGIQPQHF
TRBV4-3	TRBJ2-5	CASSQTGQGRQTQYF
TRBV28	TRBJ1-1	CASSLSLGGTEAFF
TRBV5-5	TRBJ1-1	CASSFDRAWNTEAFF
TRBV7-2	TRBJ1-4	CASSSDRGGEKLFF
TRBV4-1	TRBJ2-7	CASSQDFSGANYEQYF
TRBV6-6	TRBJ1-1	CASSYRGRAEAFF
TRBV2	TRBJ2-7	CASSEWAVSYEQYF
TRBV18	TRBJ2-1	CASSPILNNEQFF
TRBV15	TRBJ2-7	CATSRGLEGVAYEQYF
TRBV7-9	TRBJ2-1	CSSSLRTSGVWEQFF
TRBV28	TRBJ2-1	CASSLPLSGGALEQFF
TRBV5-4	TRBJ1-1	CASSLGGWGFMNTEAFF
TRBV5-4	TRBJ2-3	CASSLAGARTDTQYF
TRBV28	TRBJ1-2	CASSATGGAPGYTF
TRBV15	TRBJ1-1	CATSRGRQGYTEAFF
TRBV11-2	TRBJ1-1	CASSSTTEAFF
TRBV6-1	TRBJ2-5	CASSEGLGAGTQYF
TRBV28	TRBJ2-2	CAAWNTGGGKMRSGELFF
TRBV6-1	TRBJ2-2	CASSSYTGGGGELFF
TRBV28	TRBJ1-2	CASSLPQHGYTF
TRBV19	TRBJ2-3	CASRDERGEADTQYF
TRBV18	TRBJ2-2	CASSTQRTGPSGELFF
TRBV7-8	TRBJ1-3	CASSTRQGNTIYF
TRBV6-1	TRBJ2-2	CASSRRGRFTGELFF
TRBV7-3	TRBJ2-3	CASSFGGGTDTQYF
TRBV2	TRBJ1-1	CASSEAEGGEAFF
TRBV30	TRBJ2-4	CAWRGGTVSRGAKNIQYF
TRBV5-1	TRBJ2-1	CASRRTSGGLNNEQFF
TRBV27	TRBJ2-1	CATWGHNEQFF
TRBV11-2	TRBJ2-7	CASSSGTDYRLSYEQYF
TRBV5-1	TRBJ2-2	CASSPPGGAGELFF
TRBV6-5	TRBJ2-7	CASSYSGQGAEQYF
TRBV9	TRBJ2-7	CASSVGVDSRSYEQYF
TRBV11-2	TRBJ1-6	CASSLVAGGALHF
TRBV7-9	TRBJ2-7	CASSRQGIGYEQYF
TRBV4-2	TRBJ2-7	CASSFTGTGDSYEQYF
TRBV7-2	TRBJ2-3	CASSLALRGDTQYF
TRBV4-1	TRBJ2-5	CASSHPKGPRGAPQYF
TRBV5-4	TRBJ2-5	CASSPGRGVVETQYF
TRBV4-2	TRBJ1-1	CASSLVGGTEAFF
TRBV28	TRBJ2-1	CASSTFRVREQFF
TRBV6-1	TRBJ2-7	CASILGQGGREYF
TRBV28	TRBJ2-3	CASSSPPGQGVTDTQYF
TRBV28	TRBJ1-2	CASSYDRGPGDYGYTF
TRBV19	TRBJ1-1	CASSIDREGLNTEAFF
TRBV10-1	TRBJ1-2	CARASGWGHYGYTF